This T cell receptor (beta chain) was recorded in a study of CD8+ T cells in alopecia areata. The overall study: Those treated were given oral tofacitinib at 5 to 10 mg twice daily.

The treatment was: oral pan-JAK inhibitor, 5-10 mg twice daily. This CDR3 has 15 residues. Germline values: CDR1 ENHRY, CDR2 SYGVKD. The V end lost 1 base, the J end lost 5 bases, and 14 bases lay between the germline ends. As the sequencing template, cDNA was produced by extracting RNA and reverse transcribing it. Clones were read by immunoSEQ multiplex PCR, and TCRdb kept only the in-frame ones, dropping some. The repertoire holds some 150,000 clones, with roughly 52% as singletons. The sequenced sample was CD8+ T cells sorted from blood, obtained at week 4, from a patient treated with tofacitinib. J is TRBJ2-5 and V is TRBV10-3; D may be TRBD2 (6 bases). The receptor comes from a human donor with alopecia areata. CDR3 nucleotides: TGTGCCATCAGTGAGTTCGCGACCGCGGGGGAGACCCAGTACTTC. Its translation is CAISEFATAGETQYF.